This is a list of T cell receptor beta chains from one sample in a study of blood T cells in healthy people across ages. TCRdb independently ran MiXCR on the 5' RACE reads; one entry per CDR3 protein. Of 650,000 to 800,000 distinct CDR3 sequences in the sample, approximately 48% were seen once. Sequencing was done on a sample of blood. The origin of the receptors is a man in his 60s in good health. Both conserved end residues are part of each CDR3. A D gene is named only where the DNA matches it firmly. Size is stated for part of the rows, as once, few or many counts, or as a class when the clone is expanded.

V gene,J gene,clone size,D gene,CDR3 DNA,CDR3 protein
TRBV9,TRBJ2-1,NA,TRBD2,TGTGCCAGCAGCGTAACCGGGACTAGCGGGGGGGCGGTCAATGAGCAGTTCTTC,CASSVTGTSGGAVNEQFF
TRBV30,TRBJ2-1,once,NA,TGTGCCTGGAGTCCTGCCCAAGAGACCCAGTTCTTC,CAWSPAQETQFF
TRBV5-7,TRBJ2-5,NA,TRBD1,TGTGCCAGCAGCTCCGAGGGGGCCGCCCAAGAGACCCAGTACTTC,CASSSEGAAQETQYF
TRBV20-1,TRBJ2-7,NA,TRBD2,TGCAGTGCTGGACTAGCGGGAAGCCCCTACGAGCAGTACTTC,CSAGLAGSPYEQYF
TRBV15,TRBJ2-7,few,NA,TGTGCCACCAGTCGGGACACTACCTACGAGCAGTACTTC,CATSRDTTYEQYF
TRBV7-6,TRBJ2-5,NA,NA,TGTGCCAGCACTTCGGCTTTAGTGACGGAGACCCAGTACTTC,CASTSALVTETQYF
TRBV24-1,TRBJ1-2,NA,NA,TGTGCCACCAGTGATGCAGGGGAGATATATGGCTACACCTTC,CATSDAGEIYGYTF
TRBV6-5,TRBJ2-1,NA,NA,TGTGCCAGCAGTTACTCGATGGGGTATGAGCAGTTCTTC,CASSYSMGYEQFF
TRBV6-5,TRBJ2-1,NA,NA,TGTGCCAGCAGTGTAAAGGGTCGCTCCTACAATGAGCAGTTCTTC,CASSVKGRSYNEQFF
TRBV7-2,TRBJ2-5,few,NA,TGTGCCAGCAGCTTAATGGAGTTGGGGACCCAGTACTTC,CASSLMELGTQYF
TRBV29-1,TRBJ2-5,many,TRBD2,TGCAGCGTTGACCGGACCCCGGGGGGCCAAGAGACCCAGTACTTC,CSVDRTPGGQETQYF
TRBV29-1,TRBJ2-2,NA,NA,TGCAGCGTTGACCCTGCGAACACCGGGGAGCTGTTTTTT,CSVDPANTGELFF
TRBV7-2,TRBJ2-1,NA,NA,TGTGCCAGCAGTTTGGTTAGGCAGAGCTTGTACAATGAGCAGTTCTTC,CASSLVRQSLYNEQFF
TRBV7-9,TRBJ2-6,many,NA,TGTGCCAGCAATACGGCGGCCGGGGCCAACGTCCTGACTTTC,CASNTAAGANVLTF
TRBV20-1,TRBJ2-1,NA,TRBD2,TGCAGTGCTTCTAGCGGGGGGTCGGATGAGCAGTTCTTC,CSASSGGSDEQFF
TRBV7-9,TRBJ1-6,NA,NA,TGTGCCAGCAGCGTCGTTGGAGTAAATTCACCCCTCCACTTT,CASSVVGVNSPLHF
TRBV7-2,TRBJ1-6,NA,NA,TGTGCCAGCAGCTTAGATGGGGATTCACCCCTCCACTTT,CASSLDGDSPLHF
TRBV6-1,TRBJ1-1,NA,TRBD1,TGTGCCAGCAGCCCCACAGGGGGCCGGGCTGAAGCTTTCTTT,CASSPTGGRAEAFF
TRBV5-5,TRBJ1-4,few,NA,TGTGCCAGCAGCCGCACGCCGGGGGTATCAACTAATGAAAAACTGTTTTTT,CASSRTPGVSTNEKLFF
TRBV29-1,TRBJ1-4,NA,NA,TGCAGCGTTGGAGGGAGGGACCGGGACCGATGGGAAAAACTGTTTTTT,CSVGGRDRDRWEKLFF
TRBV6-1,TRBJ2-4,NA,NA,TGTGCCAGCAGTGAACCGTTGGATGTGGCAGGCAAAAACATTCAGTACTTC,CASSEPLDVAGKNIQYF
TRBV9,TRBJ2-3,once,NA,TGTGCCAGCAGCGTAGAGGGGGAAGGATGGGGAGATACGCAGTATTTT,CASSVEGEGWGDTQYF
TRBV6-6,TRBJ1-5,NA,NA,TGTGCCTGCGGGGGGAAACACAATCAGCCCCAGCATTTT,CACGGKHNQPQHF
TRBV20-1,TRBJ2-7,many,TRBD1,TGCAGTGCCTCGGGACAGGTGGACGAGCAGTACTTC,CSASGQVDEQYF
TRBV3-1,TRBJ2-1,NA,NA,TGTGCCAGCAGCCAAGGGCAGGGGCTGAACAATGAGCAGTTCTTC,CASSQGQGLNNEQFF
TRBV6-5,TRBJ2-5,NA,NA,TGTGCCAGCATGGGGGGTGGAGAGACCCAGTACTTC,CASMGGGETQYF
TRBV11-2,TRBJ2-5,NA,TRBD2,TGTGCCAGCAGTGGGGGGGAGGCTGGCGTTGAGACCCAGTACTTC,CASSGGEAGVETQYF
TRBV18,TRBJ2-3,NA,NA,TGTGCCAGCTCAGAATTTGGTGGTACGCAGTATTTT,CASSEFGGTQYF
TRBV7-9,TRBJ1-1,NA,NA,TGTGCCAGCAGCCCTCGGGGCGTGAGGACTGAAGCTTTCTTT,CASSPRGVRTEAFF
TRBV4-1,TRBJ1-5,NA,NA,TGCGCCAGCAGCCAAGATCGGTCGGGGAATCAGCCCCAGCATTTT,CASSQDRSGNQPQHF
TRBV6-2/TRBV6-3,TRBJ2-3,NA,TRBD2,TGTGCCAGCAGTTACCATGCGGGGGGCACAGATACGCAGTATTTT,CASSYHAGGTDTQYF
TRBV4-1,TRBJ1-4,NA,NA,TGCGCCAGCAGCCAAGGCCGGGACCGAACTAATGAAAAACTGTTTTTT,CASSQGRDRTNEKLFF
TRBV7-8,TRBJ1-2,NA,NA,TGTGCCAGCAGCTTAGAGGCATCCTATGGCTACACCTTC,CASSLEASYGYTF
TRBV5-1,TRBJ2-4,NA,TRBD2,TGCGCCAGCAGCTTGGTCTCTAGCGGGCTACGCGGGCAGTACTTC,CASSLVSSGLRGQYF
TRBV29-1,TRBJ2-5,NA,TRBD2,TGCAGCGTTGAAATTAGCGGGGGGGTTCTGGAGACCCAGTACTTC,CSVEISGGVLETQYF
TRBV29-1,TRBJ1-1,many,TRBD1,TGCAGCGGGGGGGACAGACGCATGAACACTGAAGCTTTCTTT,CSGGDRRMNTEAFF
TRBV9,TRBJ2-5,NA,NA,TGTGCCAGCAGCGTAGTTGGTTTGTACCAAGAGACCCAGTACTTC,CASSVVGLYQETQYF